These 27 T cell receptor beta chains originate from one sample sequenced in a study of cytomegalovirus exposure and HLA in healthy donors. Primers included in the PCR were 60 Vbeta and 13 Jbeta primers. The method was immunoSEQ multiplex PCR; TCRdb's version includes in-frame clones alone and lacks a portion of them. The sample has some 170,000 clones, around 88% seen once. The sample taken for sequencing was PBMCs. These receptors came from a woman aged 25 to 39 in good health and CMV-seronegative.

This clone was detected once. CDR3 sequence reads: CASSLLAGAPWDEQFF. In DNA, the CDR3 is TGTGCCAGCAGCCTACTAGCGGGGGCCCCTTGGGATGAGCAGTTCTTC. The chain couples TRBV11-3 to TRBJ2-1, with 11 bases aligning to TRBD2. Germline V gives CDR1 SGHNT, CDR2 YENEEA. The CDR3 is 16 residues long. Germline trimming cut 5 bases from V and 8 bases from J; bases unmatched to any gene: 11.

CDR3 sequence: CASSLIGAFAQATGELFF. As DNA, the CDR3 is TGTGCCAGCAGTTTAATAGGGGCATTTGCCCAGGCCACCGGGGAGCTGTTTTTT. The rearrangement uses TRBV28 and TRBJ2-2; D possibly corresponds to TRBD1 (5 bases). Trimming cost V 2 bases and J 4 bases, with 20 bases left between them. The CDR3 consists of 18 residues. Germline values: CDR1 MDHEN, CDR2 SYDVKM.

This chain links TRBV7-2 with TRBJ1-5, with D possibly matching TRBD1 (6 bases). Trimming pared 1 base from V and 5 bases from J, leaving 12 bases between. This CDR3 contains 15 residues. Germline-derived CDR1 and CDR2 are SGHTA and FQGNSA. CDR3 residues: CASSLGGRRDQPQHF. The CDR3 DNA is TGTGCCAGCAGCTTAGGGGGGCGCCGGGATCAGCCCCAGCATTTT. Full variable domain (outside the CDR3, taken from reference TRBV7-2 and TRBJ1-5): GAGVSQSPSNKVTEKGKDVELRCDPISGHTALYWYRQSLGQGLEFLIYFQGNSAPDKSGLPSDRFSAERTGGSVSTLTIQRTQQEDSAVYLCASSLGGRRDQPQHFGDGTRLSIL.

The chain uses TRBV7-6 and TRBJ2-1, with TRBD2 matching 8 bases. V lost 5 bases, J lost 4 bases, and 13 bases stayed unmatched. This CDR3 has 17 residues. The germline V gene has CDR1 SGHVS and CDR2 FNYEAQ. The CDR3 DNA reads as TGTGCCAGCAGCGTACCCCTTAGCGGGGATTTATACAATGAGCAGTTCTTC. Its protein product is CASSVPLSGDLYNEQFF.

DNA of the CDR3: TGCGCCAGCAGCTTGGAGTGGGCTGCTACCTATGGCTACACCTTC. The encoded protein is CASSLEWAATYGYTF. The rearrangement uses TRBV5-1 and TRBJ1-2; D gene uncertain. Trimming stripped 0 bases from V and 4 bases from J, with 13 bases between. The CDR3 totals 15 residues. Germline V gene lookup returns CDR1 SGHRS and CDR2 YFSETQ.

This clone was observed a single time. The CDR3 DNA follows: TGTGCCAGCAGCCGAAACCAAGTCCTACAGGGTCCCGCCGGTGGCTACACCTTC. Its protein is CASSRNQVLQGPAGGYTF. J is TRBJ1-2 and V is TRBV9; D might be TRBD1 (6 bases). Germline-derived CDR1 and CDR2 are SGDLS and YYNGEE. The CDR3 contains 18 residues. With 4 bases removed from V and 7 bases from J, the gap between germline ends came to 29 bases.

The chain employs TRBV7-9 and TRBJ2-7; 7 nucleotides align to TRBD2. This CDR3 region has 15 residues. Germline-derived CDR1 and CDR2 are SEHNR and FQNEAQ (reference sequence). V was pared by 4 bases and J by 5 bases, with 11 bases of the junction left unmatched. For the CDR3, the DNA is TGTGCCAGCAGCTCCCGAGACGGGAGGTTAGACGAGCAGTACTTC. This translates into CASSSRDGRLDEQYF.

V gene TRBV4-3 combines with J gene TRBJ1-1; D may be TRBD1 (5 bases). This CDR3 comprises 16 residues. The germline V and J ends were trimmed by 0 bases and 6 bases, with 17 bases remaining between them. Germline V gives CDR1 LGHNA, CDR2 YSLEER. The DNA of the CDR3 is TGCGCCAGCAGCCAAGACGGGCGGGGGATTGGTGCTGAAGCTTTCTTT. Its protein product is CASSQDGRGIGAEAFF.

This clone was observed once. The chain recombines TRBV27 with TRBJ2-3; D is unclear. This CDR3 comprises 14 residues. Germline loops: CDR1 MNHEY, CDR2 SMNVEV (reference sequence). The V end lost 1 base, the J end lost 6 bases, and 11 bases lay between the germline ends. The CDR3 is CASSLLDSQDTQYF. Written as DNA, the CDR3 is TGTGCCAGCAGTTTATTAGACTCCCAGGATACGCAGTATTTT.

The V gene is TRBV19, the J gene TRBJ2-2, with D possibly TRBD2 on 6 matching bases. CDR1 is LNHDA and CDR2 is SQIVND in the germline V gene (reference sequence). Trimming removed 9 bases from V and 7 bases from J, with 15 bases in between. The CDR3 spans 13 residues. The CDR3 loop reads CASRGITRGELFF. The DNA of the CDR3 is TGTGCCAGCCGGGGGATTACACGCGGGGAGCTGTTTTTT.

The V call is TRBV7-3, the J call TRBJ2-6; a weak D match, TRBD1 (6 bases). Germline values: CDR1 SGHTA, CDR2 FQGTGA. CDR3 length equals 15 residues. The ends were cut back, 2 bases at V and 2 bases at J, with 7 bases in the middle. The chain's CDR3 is CASSLSGAGANVLTF. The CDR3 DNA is TGTGCCAGCAGCTTATCAGGGGCTGGGGCCAACGTCCTGACTTTC.

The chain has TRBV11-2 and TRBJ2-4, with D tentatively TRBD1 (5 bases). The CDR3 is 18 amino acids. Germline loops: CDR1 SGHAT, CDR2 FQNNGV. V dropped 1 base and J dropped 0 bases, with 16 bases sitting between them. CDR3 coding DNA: TGTGCCAGCAGCTTAGTGCCCCAGGGCCAGCTAGCCAAAAACATTCAGTACTTC. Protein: CASSLVPQGQLAKNIQYF. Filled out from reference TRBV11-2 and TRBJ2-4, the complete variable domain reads EAGVAQSPRYKIIEKRQSVAFWCNPISGHATLYWYQQILGQGPKLLIQFQNNGVVDDSQLPKDRFSAERLKGVDSTLKIQPAKLEDSAVYLCASSLVPQGQLAKNIQYFGAGTRLSVL.

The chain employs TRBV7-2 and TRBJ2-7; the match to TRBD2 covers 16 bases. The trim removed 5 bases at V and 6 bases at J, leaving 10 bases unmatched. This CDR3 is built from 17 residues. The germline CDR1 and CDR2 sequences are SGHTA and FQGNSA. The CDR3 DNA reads TGTGCCAGCAGCCCTGGGACTAGCGGGGGGGCTAGTTTCGAGCAGTACTTC. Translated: CASSPGTSGGASFEQYF.

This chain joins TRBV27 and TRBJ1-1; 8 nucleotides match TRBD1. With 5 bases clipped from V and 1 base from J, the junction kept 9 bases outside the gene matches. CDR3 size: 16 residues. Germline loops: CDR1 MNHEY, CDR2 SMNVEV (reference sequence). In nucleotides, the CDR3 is TGTGCCAGCAGTCCAGGACAGGGAAGAGGGAACACTGAAGCTTTCTTT. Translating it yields CASSPGQGRGNTEAFF.

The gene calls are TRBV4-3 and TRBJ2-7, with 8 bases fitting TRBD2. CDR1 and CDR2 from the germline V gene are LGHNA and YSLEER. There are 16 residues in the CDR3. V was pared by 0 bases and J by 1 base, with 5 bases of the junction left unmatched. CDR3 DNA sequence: TGCGCCAGCAGCCAAGATAGACGGGGGGGATCCTACGAGCAGTACTTC. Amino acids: CASSQDRRGGSYEQYF.

The CDR3 reads CASSPGTGGAYEQYF. CDR3 nucleotides: TGTGCCAGCAGCCCTGGGACAGGGGGCGCCTACGAGCAGTACTTC. The J gene is TRBJ2-7, the V gene TRBV11-2; the match to TRBD1 covers 12 bases. This CDR3 region has 15 residues. Germline CDR1 and CDR2: SGHAT and FQNNGV. The ends lost 5 bases at V and 2 bases at J; junction bases unmatched: 4.

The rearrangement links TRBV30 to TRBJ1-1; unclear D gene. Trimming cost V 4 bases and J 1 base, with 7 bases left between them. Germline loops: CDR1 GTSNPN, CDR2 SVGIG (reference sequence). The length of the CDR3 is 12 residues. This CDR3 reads CAWTEKNTEAFF. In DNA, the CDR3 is TGTGCCTGGACGGAGAAGAACACTGAAGCTTTCTTT.

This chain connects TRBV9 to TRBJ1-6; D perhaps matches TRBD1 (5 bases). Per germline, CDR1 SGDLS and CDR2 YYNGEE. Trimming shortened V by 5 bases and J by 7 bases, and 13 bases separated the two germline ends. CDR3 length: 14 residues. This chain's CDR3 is CASSEGRWNSPLHF. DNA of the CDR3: TGTGCCAGCAGTGAGGGGAGGTGGAATTCACCCCTCCACTTT. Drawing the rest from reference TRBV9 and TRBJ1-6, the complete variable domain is DSGVTQTPKHLITATGQRVTLRCSPRSGDLSVYWYQQSLDQGLQFLIQYYNGEERAKGNILERFSAQQFPDLHSELNLSSLELGDSALYFCASSEGRWNSPLHFGNGTRLTVT.

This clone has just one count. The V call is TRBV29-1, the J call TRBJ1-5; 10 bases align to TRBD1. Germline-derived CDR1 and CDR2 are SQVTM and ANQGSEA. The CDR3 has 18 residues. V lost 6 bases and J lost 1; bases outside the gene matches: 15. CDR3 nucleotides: TGCAGCGTAGCCGGGACAGGGGCAAAACGCTGCAGCAATCAGCCCCAGCATTTT. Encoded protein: CSVAGTGAKRCSNQPQHF. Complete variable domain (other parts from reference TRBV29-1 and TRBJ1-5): SAVISQKPSRDICQRGTSLTIQCQVDSQVTMMFWYRQQPGQSLTLIATANQGSEATYESGFVIDKFPISRPNLTFSTLTVSNMSPEDSSIYLCSVAGTGAKRCSNQPQHFGDGTRLSIL.

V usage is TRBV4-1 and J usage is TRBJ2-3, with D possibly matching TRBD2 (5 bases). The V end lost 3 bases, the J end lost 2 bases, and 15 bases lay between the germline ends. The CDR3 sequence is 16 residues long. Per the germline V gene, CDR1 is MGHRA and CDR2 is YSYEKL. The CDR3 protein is CASSQRIARPTDTQYF. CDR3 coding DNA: TGCGCCAGCAGCCAGAGGATAGCGCGACCCACAGATACGCAGTATTTT.

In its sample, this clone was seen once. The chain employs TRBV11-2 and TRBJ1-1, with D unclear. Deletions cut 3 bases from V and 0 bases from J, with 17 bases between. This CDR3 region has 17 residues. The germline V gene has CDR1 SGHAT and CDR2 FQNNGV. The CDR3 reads CASSFNNLYSMNTEAFF. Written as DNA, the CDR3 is TGTGCCAGCAGCTTCAATAACCTTTACTCCATGAACACTGAAGCTTTCTTT.

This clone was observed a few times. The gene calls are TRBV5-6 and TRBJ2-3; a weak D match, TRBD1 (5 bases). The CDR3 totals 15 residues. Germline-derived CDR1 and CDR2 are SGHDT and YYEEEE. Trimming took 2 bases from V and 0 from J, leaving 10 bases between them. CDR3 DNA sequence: TGTGCCAGCAGCTTATCGGCAGGGAGCACAGATACGCAGTATTTT. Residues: CASSLSAGSTDTQYF.

The CDR3 DNA is TGTGCCAGCAGCTTAGGCACAGGGCTGACTGAAGCTTTCTTT. Translation gives CASSLGTGLTEAFF. The V call is TRBV11-2, the J call TRBJ1-1, with D perhaps matching TRBD1 (6 bases). The germline V gene has CDR1 SGHAT and CDR2 FQNNGV. The CDR3 totals 14 residues. V was clipped by 1 base and J by 5 bases, with 11 bases between them.

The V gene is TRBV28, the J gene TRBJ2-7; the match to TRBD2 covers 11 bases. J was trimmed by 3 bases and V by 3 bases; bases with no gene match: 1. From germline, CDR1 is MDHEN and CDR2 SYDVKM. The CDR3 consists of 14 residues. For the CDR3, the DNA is TGTGCCAGCAGTTTGACTAGCGGGGACTACGAGCAGTACTTC. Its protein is CASSLTSGDYEQYF.

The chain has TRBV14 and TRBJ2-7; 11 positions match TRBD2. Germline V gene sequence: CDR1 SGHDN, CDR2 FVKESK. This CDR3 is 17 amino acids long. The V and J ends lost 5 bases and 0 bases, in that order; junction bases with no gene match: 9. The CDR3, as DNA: TGTGCCAGCAGCAAAATAGCGGGAGGGATCTACTCCTACGAGCAGTACTTC. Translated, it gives CASSKIAGGIYSYEQYF.

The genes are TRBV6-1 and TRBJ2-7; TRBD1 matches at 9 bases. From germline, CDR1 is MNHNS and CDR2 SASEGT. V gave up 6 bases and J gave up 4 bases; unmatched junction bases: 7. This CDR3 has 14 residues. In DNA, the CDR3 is TGTGCCAGCAGAGTAGGGACAGGGTATTACGAGCAGTACTTC. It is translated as CASRVGTGYYEQYF.

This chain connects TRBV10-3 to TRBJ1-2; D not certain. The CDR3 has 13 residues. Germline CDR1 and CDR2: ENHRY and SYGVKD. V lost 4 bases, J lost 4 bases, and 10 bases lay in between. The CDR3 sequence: CAISGLGGYGYTF. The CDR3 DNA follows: TGTGCCATCAGTGGGCTCGGAGGCTATGGCTACACCTTC.